A selection of T cell receptor beta chains follows, all from one sample in a study of blood T cells in healthy people across ages. TCRdb processed the 5' RACE reads anew with MiXCR; each CDR3 protein has one entry. In the table there are 1.6 million or so distinct CDR3 sequences, about 31% of which are singletons. Input material: blood. These receptors all stem from a woman aged 25-40 years in good health. CDR3s include the opening cysteine and the closing phenylalanine or tryptophan. The D gene is left open where the match is weak. For some rows the clone size is stated as once, few or many, or as a class when expanded; others skip it.

V gene	D gene	clone size	J gene	CDR3 protein	CDR3 DNA
TRBV20-1	TRBD1	-	TRBJ2-3	CSAVPGQNTDTQYF	TGCAGTGCCGTCCCGGGACAGAACACAGATACGCAGTATTTT
TRBV4-2	-	many	TRBJ2-1	CASSQDTAPDEQFF	TGTGCCAGCAGCCAAGATACTGCCCCGGATGAGCAGTTCTTC
TRBV9	TRBD2	-	TRBJ2-3	CASSVGTSVSTDTQYF	TGTGCCAGCAGCGTAGGGACTAGCGTCAGCACAGATACGCAGTATTTT
TRBV20-1	-	few	TRBJ2-7	CSARAWTGSSYEQYF	TGCAGTGCTAGAGCTTGGACGGGGAGCTCCTACGAGCAGTACTTC
TRBV5-1	TRBD1	few	TRBJ1-2	CASSRGQGKSGYTF	TGCGCCAGCAGCCGGGGACAGGGAAAGAGTGGCTACACCTTC
TRBV3-1	-	few	TRBJ2-1	CASSQQSKGSEQFF	TGTGCCAGCAGCCAGCAGAGTAAGGGCTCCGAGCAGTTCTTC
TRBV13	-	-	TRBJ2-7	CASSSKSQGLSYEQYF	TGTGCCAGCAGCTCAAAGTCACAGGGACTCTCCTACGAGCAGTACTTC
TRBV5-1	-	few	TRBJ1-2	CASPPRDTYSENYTF	TGCGCCAGCCCCCCACGGGACACGTATAGTGAAAACTACACCTTC
TRBV27	TRBD2	few	TRBJ2-7	CASSYSGSFTYEQYF	TGTGCCAGCAGTTATAGCGGGAGCTTTACCTACGAGCAGTACTTC
TRBV6-4	TRBD2	few	TRBJ2-1	CASTLEAGVYSEQFF	TGTGCCAGCACTCTGGAAGCGGGGGTATATAGTGAGCAGTTCTTC
TRBV20-1	TRBD2	few	TRBJ2-3	CSDYRGESTDTQYF	TGCAGTGATTATCGGGGGGAGAGCACAGATACGCAGTATTTT
TRBV7-9	TRBD1	few	TRBJ2-1	CASSLTSDRAPWSSYNEQFF	TGTGCCAGCAGCTTAACCTCTGACAGGGCCCCGTGGAGCTCCTACAATGAGCAGTTCTTC
TRBV27	-	few	TRBJ1-5	CASSLSDPTGSFQPQHF	TGTGCCAGCAGTTTATCCGACCCCACAGGGTCTTTTCAGCCCCAGCATTTT
TRBV20-1	-	-	TRBJ2-3	CSARFDADTQYF	TGCAGTGCTAGGTTCGACGCAGATACGCAGTATTTT
TRBV20-1	-	-	TRBJ2-5	CSASGHNEHSQYF	TGCAGTGCCAGCGGTCATAACGAGCACTCCCAGTACTTC
TRBV18	TRBD1	-	TRBJ2-1	CASSPNRGPFNEQFF	TGTGCCAGCTCACCAAACAGGGGGCCATTCAATGAGCAGTTCTTC
TRBV4-1	TRBD2	few	TRBJ2-1	CASSQATSGRAGNEQFF	TGCGCCAGCAGCCAAGCGACCAGCGGGAGGGCGGGCAATGAGCAGTTCTTC
TRBV30	TRBD1	few	TRBJ2-5	CAWSTGETQYF	TGTGCCTGGTCGACAGGGGAGACCCAGTACTTC
TRBV3-1	TRBD2	-	TRBJ2-1	CASSQGLRLADNEQFF	TGTGCCAGCAGCCAAGGGCTTCGGCTAGCGGACAATGAGCAGTTCTTC
TRBV5-1	TRBD2	-	TRBJ2-1	CASSLGLTSGRNEQFF	TGCGCCAGCAGCTTGGGATTGACTAGCGGGAGGAATGAGCAGTTCTTC
TRBV10-1	-	-	TRBJ1-2	CASRRPSLRQGLSNYGYTF	TGCGCCAGCAGACGGCCGTCACTGCGGCAGGGCCTTTCTAACTATGGCTACACCTTC